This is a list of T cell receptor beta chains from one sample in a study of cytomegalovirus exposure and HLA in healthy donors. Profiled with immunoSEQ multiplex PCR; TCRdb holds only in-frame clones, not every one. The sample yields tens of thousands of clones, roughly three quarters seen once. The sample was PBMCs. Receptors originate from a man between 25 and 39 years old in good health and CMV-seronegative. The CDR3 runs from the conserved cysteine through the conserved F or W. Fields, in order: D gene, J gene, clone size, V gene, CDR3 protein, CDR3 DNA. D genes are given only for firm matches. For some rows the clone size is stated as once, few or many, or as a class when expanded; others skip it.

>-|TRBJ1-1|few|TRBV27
CASSRGGWTEAFF
TGTGCCAGCAGTAGGGGTGGGTGGACTGAAGCTTTCTTT
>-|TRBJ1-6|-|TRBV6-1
CASSERQAVPLHF
TGTGCCAGCAGTGAGAGACAGGCGGTCCCCCTCCACTTT
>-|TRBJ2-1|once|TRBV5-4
CASRPARASYNEQFF
TGTGCCAGCAGGCCGGCCAGGGCGAGCTACAATGAGCAGTTCTTC
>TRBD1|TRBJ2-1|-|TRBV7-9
CASSLARQGKEFF
TGTGCCAGCAGCTTAGCCCGACAGGGAAAGGAGTTCTTC
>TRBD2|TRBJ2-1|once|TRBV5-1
CASSLPYRLAGHNEQFF
TGCGCCAGCAGCTTGCCGTACAGGCTAGCGGGACACAATGAGCAGTTCTTC
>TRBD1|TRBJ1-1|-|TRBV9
CASSATGGYTEAFF
TGTGCCAGCAGCGCCACAGGGGGCTACACTGAAGCTTTCTTT
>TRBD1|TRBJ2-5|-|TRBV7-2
CASRNTGGKETQYF
TGTGCCAGCAGGAATACAGGGGGGAAAGAGACCCAGTACTTC
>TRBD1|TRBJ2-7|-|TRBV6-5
CASSYSGTVYEQYF
TGTGCCAGCAGTTACTCAGGGACAGTTTACGAGCAGTACTTC
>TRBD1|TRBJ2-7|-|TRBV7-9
CASSFRQGAAYEQYF
TGTGCCAGCAGCTTCCGACAGGGTGCTGCCTACGAGCAGTACTTC
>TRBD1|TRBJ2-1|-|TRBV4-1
CASSRPGTGRNEQFF
TGCGCCAGCAGCAGACCGGGGACAGGGCGCAATGAGCAGTTCTTC
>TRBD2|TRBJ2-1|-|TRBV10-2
CASRRTSGRALGGNEQFF
TGCGCCAGCAGAAGGACTAGCGGGAGGGCCTTGGGGGGCAATGAGCAGTTCTTC
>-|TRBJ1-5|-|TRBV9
CASSPGRDNQPQHF
TGTGCCAGCAGCCCTGGACGGGATAATCAGCCCCAGCATTTT
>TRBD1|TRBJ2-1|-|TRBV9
CASSFPQGNEQFF
TGTGCCAGCAGCTTTCCACAGGGGAATGAGCAGTTCTTC
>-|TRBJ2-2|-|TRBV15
CATRVDRNTGELFF
TGTGCCACCAGGGTGGACAGGAACACCGGGGAGCTGTTTTTT
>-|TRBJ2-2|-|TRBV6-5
CASSTRVAGELFF
TGTGCCAGCAGTACCAGGGTTGCCGGGGAGCTGTTTTTT
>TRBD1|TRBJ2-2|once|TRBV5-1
CASSSDREGELFF
TGCGCCAGCAGCTCTGACAGGGAAGGGGAGCTGTTTTTT
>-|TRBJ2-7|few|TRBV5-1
CASKQDKAYEQYF
TGCGCCAGCAAGCAGGACAAGGCATACGAGCAGTACTTC
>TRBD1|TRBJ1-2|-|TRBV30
CAWSPTGAGYGYTF
TGTGCCTGGAGTCCGACAGGGGCAGGCTATGGCTACACCTTC
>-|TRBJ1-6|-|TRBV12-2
CASRLTLSVLSPLHF
TGTGCAAGTCGCTTAACCCTTTCGGTTCTGTCACCCCTCCACTTT
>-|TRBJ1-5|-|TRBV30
CAWSAAGVQPQHF
TGTGCCTGGAGTGCGGCAGGGGTTCAGCCCCAGCATTTT
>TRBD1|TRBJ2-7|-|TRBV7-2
CASSLASGGYYEQYF
TGTGCCAGCAGCTTAGCGTCAGGGGGCTACTACGAGCAGTACTTC
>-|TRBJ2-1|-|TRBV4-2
CASSQVKQNEQFF
TGTGCCAGCAGCCAAGTAAAACAAAATGAGCAGTTCTTC
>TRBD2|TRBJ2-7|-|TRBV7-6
CASSYRTSGGPYEQYF
TGTGCCAGCAGTTACAGGACTAGCGGGGGCCCCTACGAGCAGTACTTC
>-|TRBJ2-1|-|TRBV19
CASSIGVNEQFF
TGTGCCAGTAGTATCGGTGTCAATGAGCAGTTCTTC
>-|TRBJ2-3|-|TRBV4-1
CASSRLPLSDTQYF
TGCGCCAGCAGCCGATTACCACTTTCAGATACGCAGTATTTT
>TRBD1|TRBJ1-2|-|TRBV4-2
CASSQGGAGGLGYTF
TGTGCCAGCAGCCAAGGTGGCGCAGGGGGCTTGGGCTACACCTTC
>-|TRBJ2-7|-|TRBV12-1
CASSFARDGEQYF
TGTGCCAGCAGCTTTGCGCGCGACGGGGAGCAGTACTTC
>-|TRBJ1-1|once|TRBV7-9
CASSLGPDMNTEAFF
TGTGCCAGCAGCTTAGGTCCGGACATGAACACTGAAGCTTTCTTT
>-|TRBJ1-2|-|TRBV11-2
CASSLTDYGYTF
TGTGCCAGCAGCTTGACAGACTATGGCTACACCTTC
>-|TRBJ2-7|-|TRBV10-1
CASSEEAFHEQYF
TGCGCCAGCAGTGAGGAGGCATTCCACGAGCAGTACTTC
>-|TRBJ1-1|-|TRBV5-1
CASSLDRDTAFF
TGCGCCAGCAGCTTGGACCGGGACACAGCTTTCTTT
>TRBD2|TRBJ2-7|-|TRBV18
CASSPGTSEYEQYF
TGTGCCAGCTCGCCCGGGACTAGTGAGTACGAGCAGTACTTC
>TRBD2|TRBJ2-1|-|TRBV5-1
CASSLGVASGKSYNEQFF
TGCGCCAGCAGCTTGGGGGTGGCTAGCGGGAAGTCCTACAATGAGCAGTTCTTC
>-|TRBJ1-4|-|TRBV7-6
CASSPTGPGATNEKLFF
TGTGCCAGCAGCCCAACTGGCCCGGGTGCAACTAATGAAAAACTGTTTTTT
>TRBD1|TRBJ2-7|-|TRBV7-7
CASSLTGQENSYEQYF
TGTGCTAGCAGCTTAACCGGACAGGAGAACTCCTACGAGCAGTACTTC
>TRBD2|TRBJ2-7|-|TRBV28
CASSITTSGHYEQYF
TGTGCCAGCAGTATTACAACTAGCGGCCACTACGAGCAGTACTTC
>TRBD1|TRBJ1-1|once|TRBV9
CAGSDPLRGSHTEAFF
TGTGCCGGCAGCGACCCACTCAGGGGGTCCCACACTGAAGCTTTCTTT
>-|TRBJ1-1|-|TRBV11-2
CASSLGRGGTEAFF
TGTGCCAGCAGCTTAGGGCGGGGCGGCACTGAAGCTTTCTTT
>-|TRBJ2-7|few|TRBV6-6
CASSQQERYEQYF
TGTGCCAGCAGCCAACAAGAACGCTACGAGCAGTACTTC
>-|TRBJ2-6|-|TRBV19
CASSTLTEPNVLTF
TGTGCCAGTAGTACATTAACAGAGCCCAACGTCCTGACTTTC
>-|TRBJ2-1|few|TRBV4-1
CASSPLPQTVYNEQFF
TGCGCCAGCAGCCCTCTACCACAGACAGTATACAATGAGCAGTTCTTC
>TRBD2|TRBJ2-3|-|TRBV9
CASSQLAGGTTDTQYF
TGTGCCAGCAGCCAACTAGCGGGGGGCACCACAGATACGCAGTATTTT